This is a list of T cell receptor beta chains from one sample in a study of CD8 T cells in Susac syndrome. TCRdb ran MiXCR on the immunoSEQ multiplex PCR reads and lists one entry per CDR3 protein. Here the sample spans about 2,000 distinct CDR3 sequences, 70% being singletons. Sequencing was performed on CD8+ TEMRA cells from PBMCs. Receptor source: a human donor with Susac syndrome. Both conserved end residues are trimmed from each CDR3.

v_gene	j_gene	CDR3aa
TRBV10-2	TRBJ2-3	ASTPGLVTDTQY
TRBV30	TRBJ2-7	AWSVLATPPLEQY
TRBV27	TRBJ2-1	ASSLKQGYNEQF
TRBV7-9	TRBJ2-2	ASSLLRGPNTGELF
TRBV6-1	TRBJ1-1	ASSPGQGWTEAF
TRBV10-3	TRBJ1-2	AISVRARELWYGYT
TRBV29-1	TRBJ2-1	SVDSPASGGPYNEQF
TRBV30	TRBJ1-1	AWGLPDREAF
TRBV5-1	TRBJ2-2	ASSWTSGGTGELF
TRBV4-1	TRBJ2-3	ASSPLLAGGTDTQY
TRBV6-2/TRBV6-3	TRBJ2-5	ASTEQVEETQY
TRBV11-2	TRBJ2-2	ASSLAGTLRAGELF
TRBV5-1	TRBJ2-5	ASSLVAREETQY
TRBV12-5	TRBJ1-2	ASERGPWVRGYGYT
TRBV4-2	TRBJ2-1	ASSQTSGGGYNEQF
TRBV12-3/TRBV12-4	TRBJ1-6	ASSFGASGRIHSPLH
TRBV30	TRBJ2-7	AWSVLANPPGEQY
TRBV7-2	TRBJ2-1	ASSLSERGGLSYNEQF
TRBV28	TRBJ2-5	ASSLIGTGEETQY
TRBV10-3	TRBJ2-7	AISIPGQGYEQY
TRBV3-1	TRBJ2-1	ASSQEMVSIALGDNEQF
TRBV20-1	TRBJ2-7	SGGGQGPFYEQY
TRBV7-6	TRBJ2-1	ASSLFVSRVTVYNEQF
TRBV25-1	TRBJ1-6	ASSWDRDDSPLH
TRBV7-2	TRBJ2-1	ASSLSEYNEQF
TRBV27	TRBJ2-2	ASSLLGASATGELF